This T cell receptor beta chain is from a study of blood T cell repertoires in COVID-19. Background on the study: The United States, Italy and Spain provided the acute and convalescent COVID-19 samples. PBMCs, B-cell-depleted T cells, or T cells were the source of the cDNA or gDNA that made up the material.

As originally analysed: The authors estimated nucleated cell counts from reference gene primer amplification. The data were produced by immunoSEQ multiplex PCR, yet TCRdb's version contains in-frame clones alone and is incomplete. For V, J and clone size, that table is used; D and trimming come from the DNA. The data contain around 42,000 clones, around three quarters of them seen just once; the ten biggest clones take up roughly 35%. This CDR3 is 15 amino acids long. With 3 bases removed from V and 2 bases from J, the gap between germline ends came to 11 bases. CDR1 and CDR2 (germline): WSHSY, SAAADI.

The TCR originated in an older man with active or convalescent COVID-19. This chain uses TRBV10-2 with TRBJ2-1; perhaps TRBD2 as D (5 bases). The sample consisted of peripheral blood. The CDR3 here is CASSESGSAYNEQFF. CDR3 bases: TGCGCCAGCAGTGAATCGGGGAGTGCCTACAATGAGCAGTTCTTC.